This T cell receptor (beta chain) is from a study of T cell responses to AZD1222 COVID-19 vaccine. Broader study findings: Females outnumbered males among donors, who were mostly white British; clonal diversity was possibly underestimated. Among spike-specific TCRs, nearly half reportedly target unmutated variant regions. Sampling that yielded the repertoires occurred only after the peak T cell response.

Sequencing was performed with immunoSEQ multiplex PCR; in TCRdb, only in-frame clones are kept and a portion is missing. The sample lists over 100,000 clones; roughly nine tenths were seen once. Trimming pared 0 bases from V and 4 bases from J, leaving 13 bases between. The germline gives CDR1 LGHNA, CDR2 YSLEER. The CDR3 extends over 16 amino acids. Details on this clone: Its antigen is unknown.

V gene TRBV4-3 combines with J gene TRBJ1-3; tentatively, D is TRBD1 (5 bases). Sequencing was performed on peripheral blood, taken on day 0 of AZD1222 vaccination. The clonotype comes from an adult in good health. The CDR3 loop reads CASSQEWGGSGNTIYF. The CDR3 DNA reads as TGCGCCAGCAGCCAAGAATGGGGGGGGTCCGGAAACACCATATATTTT.